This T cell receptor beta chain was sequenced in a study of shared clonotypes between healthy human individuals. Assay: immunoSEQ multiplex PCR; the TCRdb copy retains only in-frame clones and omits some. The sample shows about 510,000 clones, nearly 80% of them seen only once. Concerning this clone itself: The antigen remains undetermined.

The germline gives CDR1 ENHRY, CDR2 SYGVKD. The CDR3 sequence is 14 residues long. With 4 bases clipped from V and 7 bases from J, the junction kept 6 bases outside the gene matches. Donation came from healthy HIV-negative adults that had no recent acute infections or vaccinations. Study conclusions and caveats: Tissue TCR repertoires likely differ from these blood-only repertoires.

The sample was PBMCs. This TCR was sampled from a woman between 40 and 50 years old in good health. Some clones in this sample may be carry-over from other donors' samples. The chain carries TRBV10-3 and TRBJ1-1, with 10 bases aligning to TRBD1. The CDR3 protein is CAISAPDRGDEAFF. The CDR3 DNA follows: TGTGCCATCAGTGCCCCGGACAGGGGGGATGAAGCTTTCTTT.